Listed here is a single TCR beta chain. The data are from a study of neoadjuvant anti-PD-1 for oral cavity cancer. Some clones are missing from TCRdb's copy, which holds only in-frame ones; the method was immunoSEQ multiplex PCR. The table includes around 32,000 clones, 80% detected once. As to time point: after neoadjuvant nivolumab, at surgical resection. V lost 2 bases, J lost 2 bases, and 3 bases stayed unmatched. CDR3 size: 16 residues. CDR1 is MNHEY and CDR2 is SMNVEV in the germline V gene (reference sequence). The clonotype originates from a person aged 40 to 85 with oral cavity squamous cell carcinoma. The sequences come from PBMCs, collected after nivolumab (anti-PD-1) treatment. The J gene is TRBJ2-2, the V gene TRBV27; 9 nucleotides match TRBD2. CDR3 sequence: CASSLRSGGNTGELFF. The CDR3 DNA reads as TGTGCCAGCAGTTTACGTAGCGGGGGCAACACCGGGGAGCTGTTTTTT.